This T cell receptor beta chain was recorded in a study of shared clonotypes between healthy human individuals. Study context: The cohort had two women and three men, ages 18 to 49. For every donor, three CD4 naive, three CD4 memory, two CD8 naive and one CD8 memory plates were used. Study-wide results and caveats: Lower generation probabilities were found for non-shared clonotypes than for those shared by all four donors.

The protocol was immunoSEQ multiplex PCR, while the TCRdb copy is restricted to in-frame clones and leaves out a portion. Seen here are roughly 2 million clones, roughly 94% observed once, and the top ten hold roughly 1.1%. The CDR3 extends over 16 amino acids. Germline CDR1 LGHNT, CDR2 FRNRAP. V lost 4 bases and J 1 base, leaving 17 bases between the germline ends. Cells designated naive CD8 were CD45RO-negative and were positively selected for CCR7, with terminally differentiated effector memory CD45RA+ cells excluded. This clone was detected ten times or more. Its antigen is as yet unknown. The chain links TRBV12-5 to TRBJ2-7; D not resolved. This sequence originates from a man aged 18 to 35 in good health. Sequenced sample: naive CD8+ T cells sorted from blood. Here the CDR3 DNA reads TGTGCTAGTGGTTCTGGTACAGTGTCTCCATCCTACGAGCAGTACTTC. Amino acid sequence: CASGSGTVSPSYEQYF. Together with reference TRBV12-5 and TRBJ2-7, the CDR3 gives the full variable domain: DARVTQTPRHKVTEMGQEVTMRCQPILGHNTVFWYRQTMMQGLELLAYFRNRAPLDDSGMPKDRFSAEMPDATLATLKIQPSEPRDSAVYFCASGSGTVSPSYEQYFGPGTRLTVT.